These T cell receptor beta chains were read from a single sample in a study of OX40 agonist ivuxolimab in advanced cancers. Only in-frame clones appear in the TCRdb table, and some are missing; sequencing was by immunoSEQ multiplex PCR. The data show about 99,000 clones, roughly 95% seen once. The sequencing here drew on CD4+ or CD8+ T cells sorted from blood, taken in a trial of the OX40 agonist ivuxolimab. The receptors originated from an adult with an advanced solid tumor such as melanoma, head and neck, liver or kidney cancer. Each CDR3 is given with its conserved first and last residue. D genes are given only for firm matches. Size is omitted from some rows. Given values are once, few, many or a class for expanded clones.

CDR3 protein,CDR3 DNA,J gene,D gene,V gene,clone size
CASSTRPSTDTQYF,TGTGCCAGCAGCACCCGACCTAGCACAGATACGCAGTATTTT,TRBJ2-3,.,TRBV21-1,.
CASSEIRGGSYEQYF,TGTGCCAGCAGTGAAATCAGGGGGGGATCCTACGAGCAGTACTTC,TRBJ2-7,.,TRBV6-1,.
CASSDSYTIYF,TGTGCCAGCAGTGATAGCTACACCATATATTTT,TRBJ1-3,.,TRBV2,.
CASSESSGGVSTYEQYF,TGTGCCAGCAGTGAAAGTTCTGGGGGGGTATCCACCTACGAGCAGTACTTC,TRBJ2-7,TRBD2,TRBV6-1,.
CASSLGNFPSYEQYF,TGCGCCAGCAGCTTGGGTAACTTTCCCTCCTACGAGCAGTACTTC,TRBJ2-7,.,TRBV5-1,.
CASRTSGGYNEQFF,TGTGCCAGCCGGACTAGCGGGGGGTACAATGAGCAGTTCTTC,TRBJ2-1,TRBD2,TRBV7-8,.
CASSPPEWREYGYTF,TGTGCCAGCAGTCCGCCGGAGTGGCGGGAGTATGGCTACACCTTC,TRBJ1-2,.,TRBV11-2,.
CASSLGSTDTQYF,TGTGCCAGCAGCCTTGGCAGCACAGATACGCAGTATTTT,TRBJ2-3,.,TRBV9,.
CASSQESGSSTEAFF,TGCGCCAGCAGCCAAGAATCGGGTTCGAGCACTGAAGCTTTCTTT,TRBJ1-1,.,TRBV4-3,.
CASTPTGNSNEQFF,TGTGCCAGCACCCCCACAGGGAACTCTAATGAGCAGTTCTTC,TRBJ2-1,.,TRBV5-4,.
CASTASGGTSSYEQYF,TGCGCCAGCACGGCTAGCGGGGGCACGAGCTCCTACGAGCAGTACTTC,TRBJ2-7,TRBD2,TRBV5-1,.
CASSIDSVDYTGELFF,TGTGCCAGTAGTATAGATAGTGTGGACTACACCGGGGAGCTGTTTTTT,TRBJ2-2,.,TRBV19,.
CASSTGQGDQPQHF,TGTGCCAGTAGTACCGGACAGGGCGATCAGCCCCAGCATTTT,TRBJ1-5,TRBD1,TRBV19,.
CASSQFGDTDTQYF,TGCGCCAGCAGCCAATTCGGGGACACAGATACGCAGTATTTT,TRBJ2-3,.,TRBV4-1,.
CSVEREQGYEQYF,TGCAGCGTTGAGCGGGAACAGGGCTACGAGCAGTACTTC,TRBJ2-7,.,TRBV29-1,once
CASSQVAGADAMDNEQFF,TGCGCCAGCAGCCAAGTGGCGGGAGCCGACGCTATGGACAATGAGCAGTTCTTC,TRBJ2-1,TRBD2,TRBV4-1,.
CASSPQVQGNSYEQYF,TGTGCCAGCAGCCCCCAGGTCCAGGGAAACTCCTACGAGCAGTACTTC,TRBJ2-7,.,TRBV7-6,once
CASSLLPSTDTGELFF,TGCGCCAGCAGCTTGTTACCTAGTACGGACACCGGGGAGCTGTTTTTT,TRBJ2-2,.,TRBV5-1,.
CASSAATGDDTDTQYF,TGTGCCAGCAGTGCAGCAACAGGAGATGACACAGATACGCAGTATTTT,TRBJ2-3,.,TRBV9,.
CASSLSTGAQPQHF,TGTGCCAGCAGTTTATCGACAGGTGCCCAGCCCCAGCATTTT,TRBJ1-5,.,TRBV27,.
CASTSETYEQYF,TGTGCCAGCACGTCCGAAACTTACGAGCAGTACTTC,TRBJ2-7,.,TRBV27,.
CASSSDSEQFF,TGTGCCAGCAGCTCGGACTCAGAGCAGTTCTTC,TRBJ2-1,.,TRBV11-2,.
CASSLMGPSREQYF,TGTGCCAGCAGTTTGATGGGACCCTCTCGGGAGCAGTACTTC,TRBJ2-7,.,TRBV27,once